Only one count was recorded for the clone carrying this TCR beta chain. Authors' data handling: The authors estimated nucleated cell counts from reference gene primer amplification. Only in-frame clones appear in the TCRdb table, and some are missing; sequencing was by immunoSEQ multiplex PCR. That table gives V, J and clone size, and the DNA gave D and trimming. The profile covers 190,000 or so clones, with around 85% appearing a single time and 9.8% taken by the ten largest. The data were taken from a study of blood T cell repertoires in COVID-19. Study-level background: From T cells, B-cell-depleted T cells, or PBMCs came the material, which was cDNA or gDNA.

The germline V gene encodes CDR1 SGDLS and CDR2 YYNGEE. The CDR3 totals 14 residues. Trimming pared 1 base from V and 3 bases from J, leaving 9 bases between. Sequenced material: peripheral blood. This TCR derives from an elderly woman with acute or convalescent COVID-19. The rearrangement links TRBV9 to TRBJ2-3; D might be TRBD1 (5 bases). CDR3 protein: CASSVLRGTDTQYF. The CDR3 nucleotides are TGTGCCAGCAGCGTATTAAGGGGAACAGATACGCAGTATTTT.